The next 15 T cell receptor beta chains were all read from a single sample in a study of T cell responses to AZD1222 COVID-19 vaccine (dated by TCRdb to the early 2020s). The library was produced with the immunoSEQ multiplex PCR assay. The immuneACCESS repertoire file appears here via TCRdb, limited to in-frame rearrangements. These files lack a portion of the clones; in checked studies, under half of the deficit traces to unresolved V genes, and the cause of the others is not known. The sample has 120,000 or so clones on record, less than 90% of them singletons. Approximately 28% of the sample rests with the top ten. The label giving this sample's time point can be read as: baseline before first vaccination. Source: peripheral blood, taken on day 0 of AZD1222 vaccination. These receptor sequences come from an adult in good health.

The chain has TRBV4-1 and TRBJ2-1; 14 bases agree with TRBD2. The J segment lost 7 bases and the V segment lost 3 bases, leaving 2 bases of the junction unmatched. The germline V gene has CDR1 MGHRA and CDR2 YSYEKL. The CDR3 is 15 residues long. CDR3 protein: CASSQGLAGENEQFF. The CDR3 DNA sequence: TGCGCCAGCAGCCAGGGACTAGCGGGAGAAAATGAGCAGTTCTTC.

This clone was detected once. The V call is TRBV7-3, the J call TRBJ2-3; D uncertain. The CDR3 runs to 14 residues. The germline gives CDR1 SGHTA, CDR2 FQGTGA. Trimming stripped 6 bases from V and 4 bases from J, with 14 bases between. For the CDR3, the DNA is TGTGCCAGCAGAAAATGGGGTGGGGCAGATACGCAGTATTTT. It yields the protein CASRKWGGADTQYF.

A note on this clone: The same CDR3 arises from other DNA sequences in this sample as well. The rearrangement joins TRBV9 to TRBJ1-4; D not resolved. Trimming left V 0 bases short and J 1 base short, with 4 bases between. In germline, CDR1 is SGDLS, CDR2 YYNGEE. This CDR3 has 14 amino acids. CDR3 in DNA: TGTGCCAGCAGCGTAGGGGGAACTAATGAAAAACTGTTTTTT. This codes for CASSVGGTNEKLFF.

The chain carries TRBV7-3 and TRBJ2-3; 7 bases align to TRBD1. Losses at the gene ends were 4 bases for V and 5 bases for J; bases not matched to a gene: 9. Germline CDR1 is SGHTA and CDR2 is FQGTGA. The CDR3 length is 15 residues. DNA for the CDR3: TGTGCCAGCAGCTCGCAACCGGGACAGAGAGATACGCAGTATTTT. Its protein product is CASSSQPGQRDTQYF.

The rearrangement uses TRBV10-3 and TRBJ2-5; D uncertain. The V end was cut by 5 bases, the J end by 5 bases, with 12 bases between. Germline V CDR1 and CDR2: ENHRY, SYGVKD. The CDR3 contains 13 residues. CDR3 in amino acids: CAISTGVRETQYF. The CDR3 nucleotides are TGTGCCATCAGTACGGGCGTTCGGGAGACCCAGTACTTC.

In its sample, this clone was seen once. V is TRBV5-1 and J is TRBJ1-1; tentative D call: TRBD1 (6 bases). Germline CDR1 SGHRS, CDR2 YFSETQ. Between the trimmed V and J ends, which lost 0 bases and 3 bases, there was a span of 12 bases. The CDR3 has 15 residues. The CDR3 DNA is TGCGCCAGCAGCTTGGGACAGGCGGAGGACACTGAAGCTTTCTTT. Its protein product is CASSLGQAEDTEAFF.

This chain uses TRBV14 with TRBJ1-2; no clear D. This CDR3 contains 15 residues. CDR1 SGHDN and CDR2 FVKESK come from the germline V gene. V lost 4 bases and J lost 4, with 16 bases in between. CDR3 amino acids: CASSPGPLGGYGYTF. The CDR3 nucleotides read TGTGCCAGCAGCCCCGGGCCCCTCGGAGGCTATGGCTACACCTTC.

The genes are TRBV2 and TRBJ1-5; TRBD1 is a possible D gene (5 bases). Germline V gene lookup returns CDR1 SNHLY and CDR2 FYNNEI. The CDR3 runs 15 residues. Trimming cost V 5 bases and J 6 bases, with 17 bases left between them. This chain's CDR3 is CASSSDNGGGQPQHF. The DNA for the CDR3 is TGTGCCAGCAGTTCGGACAATGGGGGTGGTCAGCCCCAGCATTTT.

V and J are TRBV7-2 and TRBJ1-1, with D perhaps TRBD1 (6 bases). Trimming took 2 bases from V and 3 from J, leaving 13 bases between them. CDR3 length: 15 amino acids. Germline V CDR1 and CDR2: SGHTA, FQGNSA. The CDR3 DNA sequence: TGTGCCAGCAGCTTATTGGGAGGGGGGGACACTGAAGCTTTCTTT. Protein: CASSLLGGGDTEAFF.

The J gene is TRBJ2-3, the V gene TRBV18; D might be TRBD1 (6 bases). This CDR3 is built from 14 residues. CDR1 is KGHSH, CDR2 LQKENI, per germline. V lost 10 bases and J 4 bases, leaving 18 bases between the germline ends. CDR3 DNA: TGTGCCACCGTCGGGACACCCCTTGCAGATACGCAGTATTTT. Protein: CATVGTPLADTQYF.

CDR3 sequence: CASSLASAAGGNQPQHF. The CDR3, as DNA: TGTGCCAGCAGCTTAGCTTCGGCAGCCGGGGGCAATCAGCCCCAGCATTTT. The chain is built from TRBV7-2 and TRBJ1-5; no reliable D call. The ends were cut back, 0 bases at V and 2 bases at J, with 14 bases in the middle. The CDR3 totals 17 residues. Germline V gives CDR1 SGHTA, CDR2 FQGNSA.

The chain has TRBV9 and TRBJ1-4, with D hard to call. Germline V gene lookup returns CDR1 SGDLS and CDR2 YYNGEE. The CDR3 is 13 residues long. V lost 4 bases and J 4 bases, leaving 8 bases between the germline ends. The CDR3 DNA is TGTGCCAGCAGCCCTAGACATAATGAAAAACTGTTTTTT. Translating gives CASSPRHNEKLFF.

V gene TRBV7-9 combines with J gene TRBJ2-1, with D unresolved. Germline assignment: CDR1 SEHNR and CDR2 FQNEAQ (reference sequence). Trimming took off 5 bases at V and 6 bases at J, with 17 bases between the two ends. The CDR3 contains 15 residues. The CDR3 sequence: CASSPPPRWGNEQFF. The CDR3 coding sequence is TGTGCCAGCAGCCCTCCACCACGCTGGGGCAATGAGCAGTTCTTC.

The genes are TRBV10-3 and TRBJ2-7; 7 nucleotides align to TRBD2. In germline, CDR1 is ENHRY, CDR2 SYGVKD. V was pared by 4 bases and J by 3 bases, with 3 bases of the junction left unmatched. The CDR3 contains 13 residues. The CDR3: CAISVGGDYEQYF. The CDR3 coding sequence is TGTGCCATCAGTGTGGGGGGGGACTACGAGCAGTACTTC.

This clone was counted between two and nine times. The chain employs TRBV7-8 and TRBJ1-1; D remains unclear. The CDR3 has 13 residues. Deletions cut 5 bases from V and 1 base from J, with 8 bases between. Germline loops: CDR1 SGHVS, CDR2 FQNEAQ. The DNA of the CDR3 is TGTGCCAGCAGCCCCCGACAGAACACTGAAGCTTTCTTT. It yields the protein CASSPRQNTEAFF.